The 26 T cell receptor beta chains given below trace back to one sample, sequenced in a study of identifying expanded T cells in peripheral blood. Repertoires were generated with immunoSEQ multiplex PCR, while TCRdb's copy carries only in-frame clones and drops some. The sample has around 130,000 clones; about 88% are singletons. The sequenced sample consisted of blood. These receptor sequences come from a person aged 18-70 years in good health.

The V call is TRBV5-1, the J call TRBJ2-3, with D perhaps TRBD1 (5 bases). This CDR3 comprises 15 residues. CDR1 is SGHRS, CDR2 YFSETQ, per germline. The V gene lost 2 bases and the J gene lost 4 bases, with 14 bases spanning the gap. The DNA of the CDR3 is TGCGCCAGCAGCTTTGGGTACCCCAGGGCAGATACGCAGTATTTT. Encoded protein: CASSFGYPRADTQYF.

This chain connects TRBV7-9 to TRBJ2-1; 11 bases are a match to TRBD1. Germline CDR1 is SEHNR and CDR2 is FQNEAQ (reference sequence). The CDR3 length is 16 residues. Trimming at V came to 5 bases and at J to 5 bases, leaving 8 bases not matched to a gene. CDR3 region: CASSPGTGGTNNEQFF. CDR3 nucleotide sequence: TGTGCCAGCAGCCCAGGGACAGGGGGTACAAACAATGAGCAGTTCTTC.

The CDR3 DNA reads as TGTGCCAGTAGTACCGGGGCCTTCTACGAGCAGTACTTC. It yields the protein CASSTGAFYEQYF. The V call is TRBV19, the J call TRBJ2-7, with D possibly being TRBD1 or TRBD2 (5 bases each). V was clipped by 4 bases and J by 3 bases, with 10 bases between them. Germline values: CDR1 LNHDA, CDR2 SQIVND (reference sequence). The length of the CDR3 is 13 residues.

This chain uses TRBV28 with TRBJ1-3; no reliable D call. There are 14 residues in the CDR3. Germline V gives CDR1 MDHEN, CDR2 SYDVKM. Trimming shortened V by 7 bases and J by 2 bases, and 12 bases separated the two germline ends. The CDR3 DNA is TGTGCCAGCACCCCGGCATCCGCTGGAAACACCATATATTTT. Translation: CASTPASAGNTIYF.

The genes are TRBV7-9 and TRBJ1-1; 10 nucleotides agree with TRBD1. With V trimmed by 4 bases and J by 1 base, 3 bases remained unmatched. Germline V gene data show CDR1 as SEHNR and CDR2 as FQNEAQ (reference sequence). This CDR3 has 15 amino acids. The CDR3 DNA is TGTGCCAGCAGCTCCAGGACAGGGGGGAACACTGAAGCTTTCTTT. This codes for CASSSRTGGNTEAFF.

V and J are TRBV5-1 and TRBJ1-6, with no clear D. The CDR3 is made up of 15 amino acids. Trimming left V 0 bases short and J 7 bases short, with 11 bases between. Germline assignment: CDR1 SGHRS and CDR2 YFSETQ. DNA for the CDR3: TGCGCCAGCAGCTTGGTTACCTCGGGGAATTCACCCCTCCACTTT. Translation: CASSLVTSGNSPLHF.

The V and J genes are TRBV27 and TRBJ1-2; TRBD1 is a possible D gene (6 bases). This CDR3 spans 15 amino acids. Germline V lookup: CDR1 MNHEY, CDR2 SMNVEV (reference sequence). V was cut by 2 bases and J by 0 bases, with 10 bases left in between. CDR3 protein: CASSLRTDPNYGYTF. The CDR3, as DNA: TGTGCCAGCAGTTTAAGGACAGATCCTAACTATGGCTACACCTTC.

V usage is TRBV28 and J usage is TRBJ1-5; possibly TRBD1 for D (6 bases). V lost 6 bases and J lost 1, with 16 bases in between. There are 16 residues in the CDR3. In germline, CDR1 is MDHEN, CDR2 SYDVKM. This chain's CDR3 is CASRILQGKSNQPQHF. In nucleotides, the CDR3 is TGTGCCAGCAGAATACTACAGGGTAAGAGCAATCAGCCCCAGCATTTT.

The chain has TRBV27 and TRBJ2-7, with 8 bases aligning to TRBD1. Per the germline V gene, CDR1 is MNHEY and CDR2 is SMNVEV (reference sequence). This CDR3 has 13 amino acids. After removal of 6 bases from V and 2 bases from J, the junction contained 3 bases not matched to a gene. The CDR3 is CASSGTGAYEQYF. Written as DNA, the CDR3 is TGTGCCAGCAGCGGGACAGGAGCCTACGAGCAGTACTTC.

In nucleotides, the CDR3 is TGTGCCAGCAGCCCTGGCCCCCCTCTCTCCTATAATTCACCCCTCCACTTT. Encoded protein: CASSPGPPLSYNSPLHF. The rearrangement uses TRBV5-6 and TRBJ1-6, with D unclear. Trimming shortened V by 4 bases and J by 0 bases, and 14 bases separated the two germline ends. Germline lookup yields CDR1 SGHDT and CDR2 YYEEEE. The CDR3 sequence is 17 residues long.

V usage is TRBV5-5 and J usage is TRBJ2-2; TRBD1 agrees at 10 bases. This CDR3 has 16 residues. Germline assignment: CDR1 SGHKS and CDR2 YYEKEE (reference sequence). The trim removed 6 bases at V and 6 bases at J, leaving 11 bases unmatched. CDR3 protein: CASKSPDRGRPGELFF. The CDR3 DNA reads as TGTGCCAGCAAATCCCCTGACAGGGGGCGCCCCGGGGAGCTGTTTTTT.

Only a few counts were recorded for this clone. V usage is TRBV7-9 and J usage is TRBJ1-5; D is unclear. Per the germline V gene, CDR1 is SEHNR and CDR2 is FQNEAQ (reference sequence). The CDR3 covers 14 residues. The ends were cut back, 5 bases at V and 2 bases at J, with 10 bases in the middle. The CDR3 is CASSESLGNQPQHF. The CDR3 coding sequence is TGTGCCAGCAGCGAGAGTTTGGGCAATCAGCCCCAGCATTTT.

The gene calls are TRBV15 and TRBJ2-7; no definite D call. Germline lookup yields CDR1 LNHNV and CDR2 YYDKDF (reference sequence). The CDR3 spans 11 residues. With 3 bases removed from V and 3 bases from J, the gap between germline ends came to 3 bases. The CDR3 is CATSRNYEQYF. The CDR3 coding sequence is TGTGCCACCAGCAGGAACTACGAGCAGTACTTC.

The chain recombines TRBV7-3 with TRBJ2-5; D not resolved. Germline CDR1 SGHTA, CDR2 FQGTGA. The CDR3 sequence is 13 residues long. The V gene lost 2 bases and the J gene lost 5 bases, with 9 bases spanning the gap. This CDR3 is CASSLWTGETQYF. The CDR3 nucleotides read TGTGCCAGCAGCTTATGGACGGGTGAGACCCAGTACTTC.

The V call is TRBV7-2, the J call TRBJ1-2, with 7 nucleotides matching TRBD1. The CDR3 loop spans 15 amino acids. From germline, CDR1 is SGHTA and CDR2 FQGNSA. The J segment lost 6 bases and the V segment lost 4 bases, leaving 11 bases of the junction unmatched. The CDR3 region is CASSSFGAGGNGYTF. The CDR3 nucleotides read TGTGCCAGCAGCTCTTTCGGGGCAGGGGGGAATGGCTACACCTTC.

V is TRBV6-5 and J is TRBJ2-1, with D unresolved. The V end was cut by 4 bases, the J end by 6 bases, with 16 bases between. From germline, CDR1 is MNHEY and CDR2 SVGAGI. There are 15 residues in the CDR3. DNA of the CDR3: TGTGCCAGCAGTTGGCCCGGACCCCTCGGCAATGAGCAGTTCTTC. Amino acid sequence: CASSWPGPLGNEQFF.

This clone was found a few times. V and J are TRBV2 and TRBJ1-1, with D tentatively TRBD1 (6 bases). This CDR3 is 15 amino acids long. Trimming removed 4 bases from V and 0 bases from J, with 12 bases in between. CDR1 and CDR2 (germline): SNHLY, FYNNEI. Here the CDR3 DNA reads TGTGCCAGCAGTGGGGGGCCGGGGGTGAACACTGAAGCTTTCTTT. This encodes CASSGGPGVNTEAFF.

The CDR3 coding sequence is TGTGCCAGCAGCGCCCTGACTAGCGGAGCGTCCTACAATGAGCAGTTCTTC. It is translated as CASSALTSGASYNEQFF. This chain connects TRBV9 to TRBJ2-1, with 9 bases aligning to TRBD2. J gave up 1 base and V 3 bases, and 8 bases lay outside the gene matches. CDR3 size: 17 residues. Germline assignment: CDR1 SGDLS and CDR2 YYNGEE.

This clone was recorded once. The V and J genes are TRBV6-6 and TRBJ2-2; D may be TRBD2 (5 bases). The CDR3 is made up of 15 amino acids. The V and J ends lost 6 bases and 5 bases respectively, with 16 bases between them. In germline, CDR1 is MNHNY, CDR2 SVGAGI (reference sequence). As DNA, the CDR3 is TGTGCCAGCAGCCTCCGAGAGGGCCCAACCGGGGAGCTGTTTTTT. Its translation is CASSLREGPTGELFF.

At least ten counts were recorded for this clone. The chain joins TRBV4-2 to TRBJ2-7; no clear D gene. V was trimmed by 0 bases and J by 6 bases, leaving 9 bases between them. The CDR3 sequence is 13 residues long. Germline-derived CDR1 and CDR2 are LGHNA and YNFKEQ. CDR3 nucleotides: TGTGCCAGCAGCCAAGAGCGGAGTCGCGAGCAGTACTTC. Amino acid sequence: CASSQERSREQYF.

This sequence joins TRBV5-4 and TRBJ2-7; TRBD1 matches at 10 bases. Trimming took 4 bases from V and 2 from J; bases not matched to a gene: 9. CDR1 and CDR2 (germline): SGHNT, YYREEE (reference sequence). The CDR3 length is 16 residues. CDR3 region: CASSPARTGGTYEQYF. As DNA, the CDR3 is TGTGCCAGCAGCCCCGCTAGGACAGGGGGGACCTACGAGCAGTACTTC.

The chain links TRBV30 to TRBJ1-5, with D possibly matching TRBD1 (6 bases). Germline V lookup: CDR1 GTSNPN, CDR2 SVGIG (reference sequence). The CDR3 sequence is 15 residues long. Trimming took 0 bases from V and 0 from J, leaving 9 bases between them. CDR3 nucleotide sequence: TGTGCCTGGAGTGTACTAGGGGGTAGCAATCAGCCCCAGCATTTT. Translation: CAWSVLGGSNQPQHF.

The chain has TRBV5-5 and TRBJ1-2; 7 nucleotides match TRBD1. Germline lookup yields CDR1 SGHKS and CDR2 YYEKEE (reference sequence). Losses at the gene ends were 4 bases for V and 4 bases for J; bases not matched to a gene: 13. The CDR3 runs to 16 residues. CDR3 in amino acids: CASSPSTGANFYGYTF. The CDR3 coding sequence is TGTGCCAGCAGCCCTTCCACAGGGGCCAATTTCTATGGCTACACCTTC.

The chain carries TRBV5-1 and TRBJ2-5, with a tentative D call TRBD1 (6 bases). The CDR3 contains 14 residues. In germline, CDR1 is SGHRS, CDR2 YFSETQ. V shed 4 bases and J shed 5 bases, with 15 bases lying between them. The CDR3 here is CASSALQGEETQYF. CDR3 in DNA: TGCGCCAGCAGCGCCCTACAGGGTGAGGAGACCCAGTACTTC.

The J gene is TRBJ2-1, the V gene TRBV9; D not resolved. Germline CDR1 and CDR2: SGDLS and YYNGEE. The CDR3 runs to 14 residues. V was pared by 0 bases and J by 6 bases, with 10 bases between. The CDR3, as DNA: TGTGCCAGCAGCGTAGCTCTGTTAGCCAATGAGCAGTTCTTC. It translates to CASSVALLANEQFF.

This clone was counted only a few times. This chain links TRBV30 with TRBJ1-1; D is unresolved. With 4 bases removed from V and 1 base from J, the gap between germline ends came to 16 bases. CDR1 GTSNPN and CDR2 SVGIG come from the germline V gene (reference sequence). This CDR3 spans 15 amino acids. Here the CDR3 reads CAWKDPGLGNTEAFF. CDR3 bases: TGTGCCTGGAAAGATCCAGGCCTCGGGAACACTGAAGCTTTCTTT.